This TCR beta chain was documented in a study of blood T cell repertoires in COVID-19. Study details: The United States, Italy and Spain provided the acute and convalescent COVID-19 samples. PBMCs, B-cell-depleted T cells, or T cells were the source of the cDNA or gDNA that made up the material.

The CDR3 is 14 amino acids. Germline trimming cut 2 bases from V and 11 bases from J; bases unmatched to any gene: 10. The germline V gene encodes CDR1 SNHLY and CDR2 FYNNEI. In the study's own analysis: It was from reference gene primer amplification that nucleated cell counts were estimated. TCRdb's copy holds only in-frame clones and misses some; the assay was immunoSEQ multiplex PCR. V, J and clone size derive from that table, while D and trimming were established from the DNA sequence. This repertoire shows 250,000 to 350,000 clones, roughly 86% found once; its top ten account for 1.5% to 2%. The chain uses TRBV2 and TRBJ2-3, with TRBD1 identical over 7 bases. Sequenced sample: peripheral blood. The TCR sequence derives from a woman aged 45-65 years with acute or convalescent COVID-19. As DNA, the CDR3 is TGTGCCAGCAGTGAAACAACACGGGGACAGAGGCAGTATTTT. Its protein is CASSETTRGQRQYF.